One and the same sample provided the 9 T cell receptor beta chains below, sequenced in a study of blood T cells in healthy people across ages. Using a J-beta primer mix together with a sample-barcoded 5' primer, a second PCR was run for roughly 7 to 12 cycles. TCRdb re-analysed the 5' RACE reads in MiXCR, keeping a single row per CDR3 protein. The sample records 780,000 or so distinct CDR3 sequences, 25% being singletons. A further study also used this sample, focusing on T cells of mothers and their children.

The sample consisted of blood. These receptors came from a boy between 10 and 17 years old in good health.

The chain links TRBV29-1 to TRBJ2-1; 13 bases match TRBD2. J lost 4 bases, V lost 6 bases, and 9 bases had no gene match. The CDR3 runs to 16 residues. Per the germline V gene, CDR1 is SQVTM and CDR2 is ANQGSEA. The CDR3 protein is CSVWTSGRFTYNEQFF. The CDR3 coding sequence is TGCAGCGTGTGGACTAGCGGGAGATTCACGTACAATGAGCAGTTCTTC.

This rearrangement joins TRBV6-1 to TRBJ2-1; the match to TRBD2 covers 8 bases. Trimming at V came to 3 bases and at J to 4 bases, leaving 8 bases not matched to a gene. In germline, CDR1 is MNHNS, CDR2 SASEGT. The CDR3 is made up of 16 amino acids. This CDR3 reads CASSDTAGVGYNEQFF. Written as DNA, the CDR3 is TGTGCCAGCAGTGACACAGCGGGGGTAGGTTACAATGAGCAGTTCTTC.

The V gene is TRBV14, the J gene TRBJ2-3; 13 bases are a match to TRBD2. Germline loops: CDR1 SGHDN, CDR2 FVKESK. The J segment lost 0 bases and the V segment lost 4 bases, leaving 4 bases of the junction unmatched. The CDR3 consists of 17 residues. The CDR3 here is CASSPWTSGGSTDTQYF. The DNA of the CDR3 is TGTGCCAGCAGCCCCTGGACTAGCGGGGGCAGCACAGATACGCAGTATTTT.

As for this clonotype: Sequence at one end of the junction differs from germline and may be a read error. The V and J genes are TRBV29-1 and TRBJ1-2; D gene ambiguous. The length of the CDR3 is 12 residues. Germline V gene data show CDR1 as SQVTM and CDR2 as ANQGSEA. DNA for the CDR3: TGCGGCGTTGAGAATTATAACTATGGCTACACCTTC. Protein product: CGVENYNYGYTF.

This clonotype was counted only a few times. The chain carries TRBV10-3 and TRBJ1-6; TRBD1 agrees at 7 bases. CDR3 length equals 14 residues. V dropped 2 bases and J dropped 8; count of bases not matched to a gene: 3. The germline V gene encodes CDR1 ENHRY and CDR2 SYGVKD. In DNA, the CDR3 is TGTGCCATCAGTGAGGACAGGGATCATTCACCCCTCCACTTT. Amino acid sequence: CAISEDRDHSPLHF.

In its sample, this clonotype was seen a few times. The chain is built from TRBV12-3 or TRBV12-4 and TRBJ1-1, with D possibly matching TRBD1 (6 bases). This CDR3 contains 15 residues. V was trimmed by 5 bases and J by 1 base, leaving 14 bases between them. As DNA, the CDR3 is TGTGCCAGCAGTCCCTCAGGGACACCGAACACTGAAGCTTTCTTT. It yields the protein CASSPSGTPNTEAFF.

This clonotype was counted a few times. The chain has TRBV6-5 and TRBJ2-3; 11 bases map to TRBD2. There are 17 residues in the CDR3. Per the germline V gene, CDR1 is MNHEY and CDR2 is SVGAGI. V lost 2 bases, J lost 3 bases, and 7 bases stayed unmatched. DNA of the CDR3: TGTGCCAGCAGTTACGAGGTAGCGGGGGGGCCGACAGATACGCAGTATTTT. Its translation is CASSYEVAGGPTDTQYF.

This clonotype occurred a few times. The chain recombines TRBV20-1 with TRBJ2-1, with D unresolved. Germline V gene data show CDR1 as DFQATT and CDR2 as SNEGSKA (reference sequence). Trimming removed 7 bases at V and 0 bases at J, with 7 bases between. The CDR3 consists of 12 residues. CDR3 region: CSVWGSYNEQFF. The CDR3, as DNA: TGCAGTGTATGGGGCTCCTACAATGAGCAGTTCTTC.

V gene TRBV11-3 combines with J gene TRBJ2-5; 7 bases align to TRBD1. The J call is in doubt because the DNA end fits TRBJ2-1 better. The CDR3 covers 14 residues. Germline CDR1 SGHNT, CDR2 YENEEA. Here the CDR3 DNA reads TGTGCCAGCAGCCGGAGACAGGGCGGTAATGAGCAGTTCTTC. It yields the protein CASSRRQGGNEQFF.